Following are 30 T cell receptor beta chains from one sample sequenced in a study of long-term antiretroviral therapy in people with HIV (dated 2022 in TCRdb). The immunoSEQ hsTCRB v3.0 assay was used at survey level resolution to sequence the TRB variable region. TCRdb stores this immuneACCESS table with in-frame sequences only. Part of the clones is absent; in the studies checked, under half of the shortfall reflects unresolved V genes, and no reason is known for the rest. This sample comprises about 16,000 clones, 88% of them detected only once. The ten largest account for about 12% of the sample. Sequencing was performed on unsorted PBMCs, taken 0.7 years before starting antiretroviral therapy. Every receptor here comes from a man aged 50 to 60 with HIV.

This clone was seen only once. The chain is built from TRBV7-2 and TRBJ2-1, with 11 nucleotides matching TRBD2. Per the germline V gene, CDR1 is SGHTA and CDR2 is FQGNSA. This CDR3 has 18 residues. Trimming took 5 bases from V and 8 from J; bases not matched to a gene: 17. CDR3 sequence: CASSLGLAGLRSPYEQFF. The DNA of the CDR3 is TGTGCCAGCAGCCTAGGACTAGCGGGTCTCCGTTCCCCCTATGAGCAGTTCTTC. Filled out from reference TRBV7-2 and TRBJ2-1, the complete variable domain reads GAGVSQSPSNKVTEKGKDVELRCDPISGHTALYWYRQSLGQGLEFLIYFQGNSAPDKSGLPSDRFSAERTGGSVSTLTIQRTQQEDSAVYLCASSLGLAGLRSPYEQFFGPGTRLTVL.

This chain links TRBV7-2 with TRBJ1-5, with unresolved D. Trimming took 3 bases from V and 7 from J, leaving 13 bases between them. The germline V gene encodes CDR1 SGHTA and CDR2 FQGNSA. The CDR3 is 14 amino acids. CDR3 amino acids: CASSFGMTGQPQHF. CDR3 in DNA: TGTGCCAGCAGCTTCGGAATGACTGGACAGCCCCAGCATTTT.

This clone appeared once. The V and J genes are TRBV5-4 and TRBJ2-7; no definite D call. V shed 0 bases and J shed 5 bases, with 9 bases lying between them. CDR3 size: 13 residues. From germline, CDR1 is SGHNT and CDR2 YYREEE (reference sequence). This chain's CDR3 is CASSLALNNEQYF. The CDR3 DNA reads as TGTGCCAGCAGCTTGGCCCTAAACAACGAGCAGTACTTC.

The chain links TRBV2 to TRBJ1-2, with unresolved D. Per germline, CDR1 SNHLY and CDR2 FYNNEI. CDR3 size: 12 residues. Trimming took off 1 base at V and 4 bases at J, with 4 bases between the two ends. For the CDR3, the DNA is TGTGCCAGCAGTGAAGGAGGCTATGGCTACACCTTC. Its translation is CASSEGGYGYTF.

The V call is TRBV2, the J call TRBJ1-1; tentatively, D is TRBD1 (6 bases). There are 12 residues in the CDR3. Per germline, CDR1 SNHLY and CDR2 FYNNEI. V lost 6 bases and J lost 7, with 12 bases in between. CDR3 in DNA: TGTGCCAGCAGACCGGACAGTTTTGAAGCTTTCTTT. It specifies CASRPDSFEAFF.

This sequence joins TRBV27 and TRBJ1-2, with TRBD1 as a possible D gene (6 bases). V lost 0 bases and J lost 0, with 11 bases in between. Per the germline V gene, CDR1 is MNHEY and CDR2 is SMNVEV (reference sequence). CDR3 length: 16 residues. In nucleotides, the CDR3 is TGTGCCAGCAGTTTATCTCCCGGGACATCTAACTATGGCTACACCTTC. Residues: CASSLSPGTSNYGYTF.

The rearrangement uses TRBV27 and TRBJ2-1, with 8 bases aligning to TRBD2. Germline lookup yields CDR1 MNHEY and CDR2 SMNVEV (reference sequence). This CDR3 has 15 residues. V was pared by 2 bases and J by 8 bases, with 8 bases of the junction left unmatched. The CDR3 sequence: CASSLPREGQDEQFF. The CDR3 DNA sequence: TGTGCCAGCAGTTTACCCCGGGAGGGCCAGGATGAGCAGTTCTTC.

This clone was seen a handful of times. This CDR3 is CASSAAGINQPQHF. The CDR3 DNA reads TGTGCCAGCAGCGCCGCAGGTATCAATCAGCCCCAGCATTTT. The chain employs TRBV7-3 and TRBJ1-5; D is uncertain. Germline CDR1 SGHTA, CDR2 FQGTGA. The CDR3 sequence is 14 residues long. V lost 5 bases, J lost 3 bases, and 11 bases lay in between.

The chain is built from TRBV10-3 and TRBJ2-7; D tentatively fits TRBD1 or TRBD2 (6 bases each). Germline values: CDR1 ENHRY, CDR2 SYGVKD. Trimming cost V 0 bases and J 4 bases, with 10 bases left between them. There are 14 residues in the CDR3. The CDR3 sequence is CAISESGGGYEQYF. As DNA, the CDR3 is TGTGCCATCAGTGAGTCAGGAGGGGGATACGAGCAGTACTTC.

The chain couples TRBV11-3 to TRBJ1-1, with a tentative D call TRBD1 (5 bases). The germline gives CDR1 SGHNT, CDR2 YENEEA. V lost 2 bases to trimming and J lost 4 bases, with 8 bases between them. The CDR3 spans 13 residues. The CDR3 sequence: CASSLWGSTEAFF. Here the CDR3 DNA reads TGTGCCAGCAGCTTATGGGGGAGCACTGAAGCTTTCTTT. Supplemented by reference TRBV11-3 and TRBJ1-1, the full variable domain reads EAGVVQSPRYKIIEKKQPVAFWCNPISGHNTLYWYLQNLGQGPELLIRYENEEAVDDSQLPKDRFSAERLKGVDSTLKIQPAELGDSAVYLCASSLWGSTEAFFGQGTRLTVV.

CDR3 in amino acids: CASSYSGAYEQYF. The CDR3 nucleotides are TGTGCCAGCAGTTATTCCGGGGCCTACGAGCAGTACTTC. The rearrangement links TRBV6-6 to TRBJ2-7; a weak D match, TRBD2 (5 bases). V was cut by 3 bases and J by 2 bases, with 8 bases left in between. The germline V gene encodes CDR1 MNHNY and CDR2 SVGAGI (reference sequence). The CDR3 sequence is 13 residues long.

The genes are TRBV18 and TRBJ2-7, with D perhaps matching TRBD2 (6 bases). CDR1 is KGHSH, CDR2 LQKENI, per germline. Trimming removed 2 bases at V and 5 bases at J, with 10 bases between. The CDR3 is 13 amino acids. CDR3 amino acids: CASSPNRRDEQYF. The CDR3 DNA reads as TGTGCCAGCTCACCAAATAGGAGGGACGAGCAGTACTTC.

The chain carries TRBV21-1 and TRBJ2-6. TRBV21-1 is classified as a pseudogene. The CDR3 has 15 amino acids. The CDR3 spells CASSKYRAGANVLTF. The DNA for the CDR3 is TGTGCCAGCAGCAAGTATAGGGCTGGGGCCAACGTCCTGACTTTC.

The V call is TRBV19, the J call TRBJ2-1; no clear D. Germline V gives CDR1 LNHDA, CDR2 SQIVND (reference sequence). CDR3 length equals 14 residues. The V and J ends lost 5 bases and 8 bases respectively, with 16 bases between them. CDR3 sequence reads: CASSPFAPADEQFF. CDR3 nucleotides: TGTGCCAGTAGTCCTTTTGCTCCGGCGGATGAGCAGTTCTTC.

V is TRBV19 and J is TRBJ2-2; no firm D call. Germline CDR1 is LNHDA and CDR2 is SQIVND (reference sequence). The CDR3 is 13 residues long. Trimming shortened V by 5 bases and J by 7 bases, and 11 bases separated the two germline ends. The CDR3 bases are TGTGCCAGTAGTGGCCTTCAAGGCGGGGAGCTGTTTTTT. It yields the protein CASSGLQGGELFF.

This clone was detected once. This chain joins TRBV5-4 and TRBJ1-1, with no clear D. Trimming removed 3 bases from V and 1 base from J, with 16 bases in between. The CDR3 has 16 amino acids. Germline V lookup: CDR1 SGHNT, CDR2 YYREEE (reference sequence). The CDR3 is CASSYPYPTENTEAFF. DNA for the CDR3: TGTGCCAGCAGCTATCCCTACCCCACAGAGAACACTGAAGCTTTCTTT.

The CDR3 sequence: CASSTQGSGRSQETQYF. CDR3 sequence (DNA): TGTGCCAGTAGCACCCAGGGTAGCGGGAGGAGCCAAGAGACCCAGTACTTC. The chain has TRBV19 and TRBJ2-5; TRBD2 matches at 10 bases. The V segment lost 6 bases and the J segment 1 base; nucleotides outside the gene matches: 11. The CDR3 spans 17 residues. The germline V gene encodes CDR1 LNHDA and CDR2 SQIVND (reference sequence).

The chain employs TRBV4-2 and TRBJ2-3; 10 nucleotides align to TRBD2. The V gene's germline CDR1 is LGHNA and CDR2 YNFKEQ. The CDR3 spans 14 residues. Trimming removed 7 bases from V and 2 bases from J; junction bases left unmatched: 3. The CDR3 reads CASTLAGDTDTQYF. The DNA of the CDR3 is TGTGCCAGCACCCTAGCGGGAGACACAGATACGCAGTATTTT.

The J gene is TRBJ1-2, the V gene TRBV9, with 7 nucleotides matching TRBD1. The germline gives CDR1 SGDLS, CDR2 YYNGEE. The trim removed 4 bases at V and 2 bases at J, leaving 5 bases unmatched. The CDR3 spans 14 residues. CDR3 sequence reads: CASSPTTGNYGYTF. Written as DNA, the CDR3 is TGTGCCAGCAGCCCGACGACAGGGAACTATGGCTACACCTTC.

CDR3 loop: CASSLRSGLSIKEQYF. In DNA form, the CDR3 reads TGTGCCAGCAGCTTACGGAGCGGACTGAGTATCAAGGAGCAGTACTTC. This chain uses TRBV11-3 with TRBJ2-7; TRBD2 might be the D (5 bases). CDR1 and CDR2 (germline): SGHNT, YENEEA. This CDR3 has 16 residues. The V end was cut by 2 bases, the J end by 7 bases, with 21 bases between.

The chain links TRBV5-5 to TRBJ2-3; D is possibly TRBD1 or TRBD2 (5 bases each). The CDR3 runs 16 residues. Germline V gene data show CDR1 as SGHKS and CDR2 as YYEKEE (reference sequence). V was shortened by 2 bases and J by 3 bases, with 16 bases between the two germline ends. This chain's CDR3 is CASSFLQGRWTDTQYF. The CDR3 DNA follows: TGTGCCAGCAGCTTTCTCCAGGGACGTTGGACAGATACGCAGTATTTT. The variable domain in full, completed from reference TRBV5-5 and TRBJ2-3, reads DAGVTQSPTHLIKTRGQQVTLRCSPISGHKSVSWYQQVLGQGPQFIFQYYEKEERGRGNFPDRFSARQFPNYSSELNVNALLLGDSALYLCASSFLQGRWTDTQYFGPGTRLTVL.

This chain uses TRBV11-2 with TRBJ1-4, with unresolved D. V gave up 5 bases and J gave up 7 bases, with 14 bases separating them. The CDR3 loop spans 14 amino acids. Germline CDR1 reads SGHAT; CDR2 reads FQNNGV. The CDR3, as DNA: TGTGCCAGCAGCCCCCCGCGGCAGCGTGAAAAACTGTTTTTT. The encoded protein is CASSPPRQREKLFF. The whole variable domain, filled in from reference TRBV11-2 and TRBJ1-4, reads EAGVAQSPRYKIIEKRQSVAFWCNPISGHATLYWYQQILGQGPKLLIQFQNNGVVDDSQLPKDRFSAERLKGVDSTLKIQPAKLEDSAVYLCASSPPRQREKLFFGSGTQLSVL.

The genes are TRBV15 and TRBJ2-1, with 7 bases identical to TRBD1. CDR1 and CDR2 from the germline V gene are LNHNV and YYDKDF (reference sequence). The V gene end was trimmed by 3 bases and the J gene end by 0 bases; junction bases not matched to a gene: 8. The CDR3 sequence is 17 residues long. CDR3: CATSRTGTVNSYNEQFF. The CDR3 nucleotides read TGTGCCACCAGCAGGACCGGGACAGTGAACTCCTACAATGAGCAGTTCTTC.

The genes are TRBV7-9 and TRBJ1-5; 9 bases match TRBD1. This CDR3 is 14 amino acids long. J was trimmed by 5 bases and V by 5 bases; bases with no gene match: 4. CDR1 and CDR2 (germline): SEHNR, FQNEAQ (reference sequence). CDR3 coding DNA: TGTGCCAGCAGCGCCGACAGGGGGGATCAGCCCCAGCATTTT. It specifies CASSADRGDQPQHF.

The chain links TRBV10-2 to TRBJ2-7; 7 nucleotides line up with TRBD2. The CDR3 length is 16 residues. V shed 5 bases and J 0 bases; nucleotides not matched to a gene: 10. Germline values: CDR1 WSHSY, CDR2 SAAADI. The CDR3 DNA reads TGCGCCAGCAGTCCAGGAGCGGGGCCCCGCTCCTACGAGCAGTACTTC. Encoded protein: CASSPGAGPRSYEQYF.

The V gene is TRBV19, the J gene TRBJ2-1, with TRBD2 matching over 8 bases. Germline CDR1 reads LNHDA; CDR2 reads SQIVND (reference sequence). With 5 bases clipped from V and 8 bases from J, the junction kept 23 bases outside the gene matches. This CDR3 is built from 19 residues. CDR3 in amino acids: CASSSGLGFGAGARDEQFF. Written as DNA, the CDR3 is TGTGCCAGTAGTTCCGGGTTGGGGTTTGGAGCGGGGGCGAGGGATGAGCAGTTCTTC.

CDR3 protein: CASSGQGGNTEAFF. The DNA for the CDR3 is TGCGCCAGCAGCGGACAGGGGGGTAACACTGAAGCTTTCTTT. The chain combines TRBV5-1 with TRBJ1-1; TRBD1 matches at 10 bases. Trimming took 4 bases from V and 2 from J; bases not matched to a gene: 2. The V gene's germline CDR1 is SGHRS and CDR2 YFSETQ. CDR3 length equals 14 residues.

V gene TRBV11-2 combines with J gene TRBJ2-3; 7 bases map to TRBD2. The CDR3 totals 17 residues. CDR1 SGHAT and CDR2 FQNNGV come from the germline V gene. J gave up 3 bases and V 2 bases, and 11 bases lay outside the gene matches. This CDR3 reads CASSLLSAGDPTDTQYF. CDR3 bases: TGTGCCAGCAGCTTACTGTCTGCGGGAGATCCGACAGATACGCAGTATTTT.

This clone has just one count. The V and J genes are TRBV29-1 and TRBJ2-5; TRBD2 aligns across 9 bases. CDR3 length: 14 residues. Unmatched junction bases numbered 9, after V lost 6 bases and J lost 4 bases. CDR1 is SQVTM and CDR2 is ANQGSEA in the germline V gene. The CDR3 is CSVLGGGRAETQYF. The CDR3 DNA reads TGCAGCGTCCTGGGGGGCGGGAGGGCAGAGACCCAGTACTTC.

This chain uses TRBV10-1 with TRBJ1-1; the D is unclear. This CDR3 is built from 15 residues. Between the trimmed V and J ends, which lost 2 bases and 6 bases, there was a span of 16 bases. The germline V gene has CDR1 WNHNN and CDR2 SYGVQD (reference sequence). The CDR3 DNA is TGCGCCAGCAGTGAGGTTGAGGAGGGTTACTCTGAAGCTTTCTTT. It yields the protein CASSEVEEGYSEAFF.